These 21 T cell receptor beta chains came from one sample sequenced in a study of shared clonotypes between healthy human individuals. TCRdb keeps only in-frame clones here, not all; method: immunoSEQ multiplex PCR. The sample contains 550,000 to 700,000 clones, 55% to 85% of which appear only once. The sequencing sample was made of memory CD4+ T cells sorted from blood. Specified subset: CD45RA-negative fraction. These receptors all stem from a woman under 40 in good health.

The sample holds one count of this clone. Germline and junction disagree at one end, which may indicate a read error. The sample carries other DNA sequences with the same CDR3. The rearrangement joins TRBV28 to TRBJ2-7, with TRBD2 matching 12 bases. The germline V gene encodes CDR1 MDHEN and CDR2 SYDVKM. CDR3 length equals 14 residues. CDR3 in amino acids: CASRLAGDSYEQYF. Here the CDR3 DNA reads TGCGCCAGCAGACTAGCGGGAGATTCCTACGAGCAGTACTTC.

The rearrangement joins TRBV7-2 to TRBJ1-4; tentative D call: TRBD1 (5 bases). The germline CDR1 and CDR2 sequences are SGHTA and FQGNSA. The CDR3 consists of 16 residues. Between the trimmed V and J ends, which lost 3 bases and 5 bases, there was a span of 16 bases. The DNA for the CDR3 is TGTGCCAGCAGCTTCGGGGGTCATGGAGGGAATGAAAAACTGTTTTTT. The encoded protein is CASSFGGHGGNEKLFF.

The chain joins TRBV5-1 to TRBJ2-7, with D tentatively TRBD2 (6 bases). The germline V gene encodes CDR1 SGHRS and CDR2 YFSETQ. V was trimmed by 1 base and J by 5 bases, leaving 10 bases between them. The CDR3 has 13 residues. As DNA, the CDR3 is TGCGCCAGCAGCTTGAGGCGGGACCACGAGCAGTACTTC. Its translation: CASSLRRDHEQYF.

The table lists this clone with a few counts. The rearrangement uses TRBV9 and TRBJ2-1, with 11 bases that match TRBD2. The junction had 2 bases not matched to a gene; V was cut back by 7 bases and J by 2 bases. Per germline, CDR1 SGDLS and CDR2 YYNGEE. The CDR3 contains 14 residues. CDR3 in DNA: TGTGCCAGCGGGGGACTAGCGGCCTACAATGAGCAGTTCTTC. Amino acids: CASGGLAAYNEQFF.

The V call is TRBV25-1, the J call TRBJ2-1, with D uncertain. From germline, CDR1 is MGHDK and CDR2 SYGVNS. The V end lost 3 bases, the J end lost 0 bases, and 15 bases lay between the germline ends. The CDR3 loop spans 17 amino acids. The CDR3 coding sequence is TGTGCCAGCAGTGACCCAAAAGCGCAAAGCTCCTACAATGAGCAGTTCTTC. Residues: CASSDPKAQSSYNEQFF.

This clone has just a few counts. The chain employs TRBV21-1 and TRBJ1-2; TRBD1, the table's D call, was not compared with the DNA. TRBV21-1 is a pseudogene locus. This CDR3 comprises 16 residues. The CDR3 sequence is CATIVGDRQRNYGYTF. The CDR3 DNA follows: TGTGCCACCATAGTGGGGGACAGGCAACGAAACTATGGCTACACCTTC.

CDR3 sequence: CASRRLAGVLNEQFF. Here the CDR3 DNA reads TGTGCCAGCAGGAGACTAGCGGGAGTTCTAAATGAGCAGTTCTTC. The rearrangement joins TRBV2 to TRBJ2-1, with TRBD2 identical over 12 bases. The CDR3 has 15 amino acids. Germline V gene lookup returns CDR1 SNHLY and CDR2 FYNNEI. The ends lost 6 bases at V and 7 bases at J; junction bases unmatched: 7.

The genes are TRBV18 and TRBJ2-1; 8 nucleotides line up with TRBD2. In germline, CDR1 is KGHSH, CDR2 LQKENI. The CDR3 sequence is 17 residues long. V gave up 4 bases and J gave up 7 bases; unmatched junction bases: 15. The CDR3 DNA is TGTGCCAGCTCACGGAATAGTAGGACGGGAGGGCAAAATGAGCAGTTCTTC. It is translated as CASSRNSRTGGQNEQFF. Full variable domain (rest looked up from reference TRBV18 and TRBJ2-1): NAGVMQNPRHLVRRRGQEARLRCSPMKGHSHVYWYRQLPEEGLKFMVYLQKENIIDESGMPKERFSAEFPKEGPSILRIQQVVRGDSAAYFCASSRNSRTGGQNEQFFGPGTRLTVL.

As concerns this clone: The junction departs from the called germline gene at one end, perhaps through a read error. The chain uses TRBV19 and TRBJ1-2, with D possibly being TRBD1 (6 bases). The length of the CDR3 is 12 residues. Germline V gives CDR1 LNHDA, CDR2 SQIVND (reference sequence). This CDR3 reads CASRITGRRYTF. The CDR3 DNA reads as TGTGCCAGTCGTATCACAGGGAGAAGATACACCTTC.

CDR3: CASSSGQQKETQYF. DNA of the CDR3: TGTGCCAGCAGTTCCGGACAGCAAAAGGAGACCCAGTACTTC. V is TRBV6-1 and J is TRBJ2-5, with D perhaps matching TRBD1 (6 bases). Per the germline V gene, CDR1 is MNHNS and CDR2 is SASEGT. The CDR3 totals 14 residues. Trimming took off 5 bases at V and 5 bases at J, with 15 bases between the two ends.

The V and J genes are TRBV18 and TRBJ1-5; maybe TRBD1 (6 bases). V dropped 4 bases and J dropped 3 bases, with 13 bases sitting between them. The CDR3 is 15 residues long. The germline gives CDR1 KGHSH, CDR2 LQKENI. DNA for the CDR3: TGTGCCAGCTCACAACTTGGACAGTTCAATCAGCCCCAGCATTTT. Translation gives CASSQLGQFNQPQHF.

J is TRBJ2-5 and V is TRBV19; TRBD1 matches at 7 bases. V gave up 5 bases and J gave up 3 bases; unmatched junction bases: 6. The CDR3 has 14 amino acids. CDR1 and CDR2 from the germline V gene are LNHDA and SQIVND (reference sequence). The CDR3 here is CASSDRDRKETQYF. CDR3 nucleotides: TGTGCCAGTAGTGACCGGGACAGAAAAGAGACCCAGTACTTC. Drawing the rest from reference TRBV19 and TRBJ2-5, the complete variable domain is DGGITQSPKYLFRKEGQNVTLSCEQNLNHDAMYWYRQDPGQGLRLIYYSQIVNDFQKGDIAEGYSVSREKKESFPLTVTSAQKNPTAFYLCASSDRDRKETQYFGPGTRLLVL.

This chain links TRBV29-1 with TRBJ1-4; the D gene is possibly TRBD1 (6 bases). CDR1 is SQVTM and CDR2 is ANQGSEA in the germline V gene. Between the trimmed V and J ends, which lost 6 bases and 7 bases, there was a span of 12 bases. The CDR3 contains 12 residues. The chain's CDR3 is CSVETGSEKLFF. The CDR3 DNA sequence: TGCAGCGTAGAAACAGGGTCTGAAAAACTGTTTTTT.

The chain uses TRBV2 and TRBJ2-1, with 10 bases fitting TRBD2. This CDR3 is 15 amino acids long. Losses at the gene ends were 6 bases for V and 8 bases for J; bases not matched to a gene: 10. The V gene's germline CDR1 is SNHLY and CDR2 FYNNEI. The CDR3 protein is CASRRMLAGVDEQFF. The CDR3 region has the DNA TGTGCCAGCAGGAGGATGCTAGCGGGAGTGGATGAGCAGTTCTTC.

In DNA, the CDR3 is TGTGCCAGCAGAGTCAACGCAGGGAACACTGAAGCTTTCTTT. It specifies CASRVNAGNTEAFF. This chain uses TRBV28 with TRBJ1-1; the D is unclear. In germline, CDR1 is MDHEN, CDR2 SYDVKM. Trimming stripped 6 bases from V and 1 base from J, with 12 bases between. This CDR3 spans 14 amino acids.

Turning to this clone: Other DNA sequences in this sample translate to the same CDR3. The J gene is TRBJ2-1, the V gene TRBV7-2; TRBD2 might be the D (6 bases). Germline V lookup: CDR1 SGHTA, CDR2 FQGNSA. The CDR3 is 14 residues long. Trimming removed 3 bases from V and 1 base from J, with 7 bases in between. As DNA, the CDR3 is TGTGCCAGCAGCTTCAGCGGGTCCTACAATGAGCAGTTCTTC. Translating gives CASSFSGSYNEQFF. The full variable domain, rest sourced from reference TRBV7-2 and TRBJ2-1, is GAGVSQSPSNKVTEKGKDVELRCDPISGHTALYWYRQSLGQGLEFLIYFQGNSAPDKSGLPSDRFSAERTGGSVSTLTIQRTQQEDSAVYLCASSFSGSYNEQFFGPGTRLTVL.

V usage is TRBV10-1 and J usage is TRBJ1-1; D ambiguous. V dropped 0 bases and J dropped 0 bases, with 5 bases sitting between them. Germline V CDR1 and CDR2: WNHNN, SYGVQD (reference sequence). This CDR3 spans 14 amino acids. CDR3 in DNA: TGCGCCAGCAGTGAGTCCGGATTGAACACTGAAGCTTTCTTT. Translating it yields CASSESGLNTEAFF.

V gene TRBV5-4 combines with J gene TRBJ2-5; D is undetermined. This CDR3 comprises 13 residues. The germline V gene encodes CDR1 SGHNT and CDR2 YYREEE (reference sequence). Trimming cost V 0 bases and J 7 bases, with 10 bases left between them. CDR3 sequence (DNA): TGTGCCAGCAGCTTGGACGGAAAGAGGACCCAGTACTTC. It codes for CASSLDGKRTQYF. Drawing the rest from reference TRBV5-4 and TRBJ2-5, the complete variable domain is ETGVTQSPTHLIKTRGQQVTLRCSSQSGHNTVSWYQQALGQGPQFIFQYYREEENGRGNFPPRFSGLQFPNYSSELNVNALELDDSALYLCASSLDGKRTQYFGPGTRLLVL.

The chain joins TRBV9 to TRBJ2-1; 8 nucleotides align to TRBD2. The CDR3 loop spans 17 amino acids. Germline values: CDR1 SGDLS, CDR2 YYNGEE. With V trimmed by 0 bases and J by 2 bases, 7 bases remained unmatched. In nucleotides, the CDR3 is TGTGCCAGCAGCGTAGGAGTTAGCGGGACCCCCTACAATGAGCAGTTCTTC. Amino acids: CASSVGVSGTPYNEQFF.

The chain recombines TRBV5-5 with TRBJ2-7; TRBD2 agrees at 10 bases. Germline lookup yields CDR1 SGHKS and CDR2 YYEKEE (reference sequence). The CDR3 sequence is 15 residues long. V was clipped by 4 bases and J by 1 base; unmatched bases: 5. This CDR3 reads CASSTQAGGSYEQYF. In DNA, the CDR3 is TGTGCCAGCAGCACCCAAGCGGGAGGGTCCTACGAGCAGTACTTC. The full variable domain, completed using reference TRBV5-5 and TRBJ2-7, is DAGVTQSPTHLIKTRGQQVTLRCSPISGHKSVSWYQQVLGQGPQFIFQYYEKEERGRGNFPDRFSARQFPNYSSELNVNALLLGDSALYLCASSTQAGGSYEQYFGPGTRLTVT.

This clone was observed a handful of times. The CDR3 is CASSPLLLENTGELFF. CDR3 DNA sequence: TGCGCCAGCAGCCCACTCCTCCTAGAGAACACCGGGGAGCTGTTTTTT. The chain combines TRBV5-1 with TRBJ2-2, with unresolved D. The length of the CDR3 is 16 residues. V was shortened by 4 bases and J by 1 base, with 14 bases between the two germline ends. CDR1 SGHRS and CDR2 YFSETQ come from the germline V gene.